One T cell receptor beta chain is described in this entry. Its antigen is not identified. Trimming left V 3 bases short and J 0 bases short, with 5 bases between. Germline lookup yields CDR1 MGHDK and CDR2 SYGVNS. The CDR3 runs to 13 residues. The source of the sample is a study of a mutant IDH1 vaccine in newly diagnosed glioma. The time point: week 35, safety follow-up. Every vaccination contained 300 ug of the mutant IDH1 20-mer peptide and was paired with topical imiquimod. Clones were sequenced by immunoSEQ multiplex PCR, and TCRdb holds only the in-frame ones, with some missing. The table lists 42,000 or so clones, roughly 80% of them singletons.

The V gene is TRBV25-1, the J gene TRBJ1-1; D is unresolved. The sequences come from PBMCs, collected from a glioma patient whose treatment included an IDH1 peptide vaccine. The sequence was obtained from a woman between 50 and 59 years old with glioma. The CDR3 sequence: CASSEGMNTEAFF. CDR3 nucleotide sequence: TGTGCCAGCAGTGAGGGAATGAACACTGAAGCTTTCTTT.